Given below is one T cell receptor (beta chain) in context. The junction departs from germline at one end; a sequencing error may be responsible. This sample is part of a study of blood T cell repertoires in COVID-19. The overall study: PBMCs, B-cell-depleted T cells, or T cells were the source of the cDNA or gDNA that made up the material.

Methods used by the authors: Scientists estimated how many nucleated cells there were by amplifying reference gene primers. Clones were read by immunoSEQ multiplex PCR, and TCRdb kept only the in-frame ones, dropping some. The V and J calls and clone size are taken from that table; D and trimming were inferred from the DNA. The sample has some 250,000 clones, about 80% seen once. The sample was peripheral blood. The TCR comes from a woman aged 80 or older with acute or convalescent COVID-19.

The CDR3 coding sequence is TGTGCTAGCAGCCCCTCCCCCGGTGAGACCCAGTACTTC. Protein sequence: CASSPSPGETQYF. The chain recombines TRBV7-7 with TRBJ2-5; D is ambiguous. Looked up from germline, CDR1 is SSHAT and CDR2 is FNYEAQ (reference sequence). The CDR3 is 13 residues long.